The clone carrying this T cell receptor beta chain was found a few times. The entry originates in a study of early T cells in non-severe SARS-CoV-2 infection. Study summary: Sequencing of unsorted whole blood was done on bulk RNA, leaving chains unpaired.

The CDR3 covers 12 residues. The V gene lost 3 bases and the J gene lost 5 bases, with 7 bases spanning the gap. Looked up from germline, CDR1 is WSHSY and CDR2 is SAAADI. TCRdb processed the 5' RACE reads anew with MiXCR; each CDR3 protein has one entry. This sample has 90,000 to 100,000 distinct CDR3 sequences, with about 12% found just once. J is TRBJ1-2 and V is TRBV10-2; no clear D. This sequence originates from an adult who was a healthcare worker with PCR-confirmed SARS-CoV-2 infection or an uninfected control (not recorded which). Sequences were obtained from whole blood. DNA for the CDR3: TGCGCCAGCAGTGATGACGGGTATGGCTACACCTTC. Its translation: CASSDDGYGYTF.